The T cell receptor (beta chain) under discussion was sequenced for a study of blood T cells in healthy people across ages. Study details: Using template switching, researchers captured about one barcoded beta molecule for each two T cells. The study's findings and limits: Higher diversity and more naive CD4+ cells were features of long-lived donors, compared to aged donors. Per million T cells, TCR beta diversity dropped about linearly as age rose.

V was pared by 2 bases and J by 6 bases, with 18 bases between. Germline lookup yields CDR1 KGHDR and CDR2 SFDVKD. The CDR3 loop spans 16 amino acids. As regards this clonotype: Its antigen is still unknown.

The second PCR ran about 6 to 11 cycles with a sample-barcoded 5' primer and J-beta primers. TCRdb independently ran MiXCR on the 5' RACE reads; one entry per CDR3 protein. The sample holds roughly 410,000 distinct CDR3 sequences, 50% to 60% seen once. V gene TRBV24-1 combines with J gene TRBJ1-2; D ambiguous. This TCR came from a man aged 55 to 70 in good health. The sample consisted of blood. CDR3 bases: TGTGCCACCAGTGATTCAGCCAGTTCGGTAAAACATGGCTACACCTTC. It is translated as CATSDSASSVKHGYTF.